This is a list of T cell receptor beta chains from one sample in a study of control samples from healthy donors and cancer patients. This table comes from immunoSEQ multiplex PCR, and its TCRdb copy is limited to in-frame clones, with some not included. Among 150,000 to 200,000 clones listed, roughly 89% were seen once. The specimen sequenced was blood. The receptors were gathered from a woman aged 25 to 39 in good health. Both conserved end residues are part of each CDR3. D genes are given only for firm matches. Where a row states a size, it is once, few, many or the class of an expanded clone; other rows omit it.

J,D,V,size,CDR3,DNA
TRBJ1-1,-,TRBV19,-,CASSIPGSTTEAFF,TGTGCCAGTAGTATTCCAGGGTCGACGACTGAAGCTTTCTTT
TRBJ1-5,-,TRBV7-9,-,CASSPGDHSNQPQHF,TGTGCCAGCAGCCCCGGGGATCATAGCAATCAGCCCCAGCATTTT
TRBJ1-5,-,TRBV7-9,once,CASSKGQYSNQPQHF,TGTGCCAGCAGCAAAGGACAGTATAGCAATCAGCCCCAGCATTTT
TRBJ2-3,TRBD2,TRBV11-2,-,CASSLASSGRASTDTQYF,TGTGCCAGCAGCTTAGCGTCTAGCGGGAGGGCTAGCACAGATACGCAGTATTTT
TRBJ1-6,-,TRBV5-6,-,CASSLVRDNNSPLHF,TGTGCCAGCAGCTTGGTCAGAGACAATAATTCACCCCTCCACTTT
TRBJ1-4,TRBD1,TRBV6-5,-,CAAGTGGAEKLFF,TGTGCCGCCGGGACAGGGGGCGCGGAAAAACTGTTTTTT
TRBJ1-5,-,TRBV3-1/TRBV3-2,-,CASSQAVSNQPQHF,TGTGCCAGCAGCCAAGCGGTTTCCAATCAGCCCCAGCATTTT
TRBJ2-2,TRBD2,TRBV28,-,CASSLESGRGTGELFF,TGTGCCAGCAGTTTAGAAAGCGGGAGGGGGACCGGGGAGCTGTTTTTT
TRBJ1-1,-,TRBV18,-,CASSPEGNTEAFF,TGTGCCAGCTCACCAGAAGGGAACACTGAAGCTTTCTTT
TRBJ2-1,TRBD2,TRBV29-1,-,CSVVAGASYNEQFF,TGCAGCGTTGTAGCGGGAGCCTCCTACAATGAGCAGTTCTTC
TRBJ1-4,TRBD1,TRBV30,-,CAWNLQGALNEKLFF,TGTGCCTGGAATCTACAGGGGGCCCTTAATGAAAAACTGTTTTTT
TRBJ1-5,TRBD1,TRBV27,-,CASSLGTGGNQPQHF,TGTGCCAGCAGTTTAGGGACAGGCGGCAATCAGCCCCAGCATTTT
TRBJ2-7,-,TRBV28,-,CASSLSGYEQYF,TGTGCCAGCAGTTTATCGGGCTACGAGCAGTACTTC
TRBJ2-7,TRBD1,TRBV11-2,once,CASSWDRGYEQYF,TGTGCCAGCAGCTGGGACAGGGGCTACGAGCAGTACTTC
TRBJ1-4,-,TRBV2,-,CASSFQGTANEKLFF,TGTGCCAGCAGTTTTCAGGGGACCGCTAATGAAAAACTGTTTTTT
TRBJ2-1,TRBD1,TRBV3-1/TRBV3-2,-,CASSHFTGASNEQFF,TGTGCCAGCAGCCATTTTACAGGGGCCTCAAATGAGCAGTTCTTC
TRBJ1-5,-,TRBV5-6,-,CASSFRDQPQHF,TGTGCCAGCAGCTTTCGGGATCAGCCCCAGCATTTT
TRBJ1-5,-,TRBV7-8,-,CASSLDGYSNQPQHF,TGTGCCAGCAGCTTAGACGGCTATAGCAATCAGCCCCAGCATTTT
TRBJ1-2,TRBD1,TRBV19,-,CASSIEPGGYGYTF,TGTGCCAGTAGTATAGAACCAGGGGGCTATGGCTACACCTTC
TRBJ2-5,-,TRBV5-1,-,CASSLGGQETQYF,TGCGCCAGCAGCTTGGGGGGGCAAGAGACCCAGTACTTC
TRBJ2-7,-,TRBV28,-,CASRDSTTYEQYF,TGTGCCAGCAGGGACAGCACCACCTACGAGCAGTACTTC
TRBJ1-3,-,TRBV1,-,CTSSQDGGGVGNTIYF,TGCACCAGCAGCCAAGATGGGGGGGGAGTCGGAAACACCATATATTTT
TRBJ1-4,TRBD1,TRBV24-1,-,CATSDPVVPGQDEKLFF,TGTGCCACCAGTGACCCCGTCGTACCGGGACAGGACGAAAAACTGTTTTTT
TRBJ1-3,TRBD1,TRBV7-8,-,CASSLRDRDGNTIYF,TGTGCCAGCAGCTTACGGGACAGGGATGGAAACACCATATATTTT
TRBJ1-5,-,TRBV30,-,CAWSAGEFQPQHF,TGTGCCTGGAGTGCGGGGGAATTTCAGCCCCAGCATTTT
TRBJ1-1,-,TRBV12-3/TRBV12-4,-,CASRRRDNTEAFF,TGTGCCAGCCGGAGACGGGATAACACTGAAGCTTTCTTT
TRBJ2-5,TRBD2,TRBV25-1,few,CASEIAGQETQYF,TGTGCCAGCGAGATAGCGGGCCAAGAGACCCAGTACTTC
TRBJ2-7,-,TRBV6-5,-,CASSYRGYEQYF,TGTGCCAGCAGTTACAGGGGCTACGAGCAGTACTTC
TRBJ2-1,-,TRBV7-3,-,CASSLTGGARNEQFF,TGTGCCAGCAGCTTAACTGGAGGGGCCCGTAATGAGCAGTTCTTC
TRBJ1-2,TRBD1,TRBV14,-,CASSQGTGYGYTF,TGTGCCAGCAGCCAAGGGACAGGGTATGGCTACACCTTC
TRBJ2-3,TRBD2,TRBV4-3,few,CASSQDPTSGSDTQYF,TGCGCCAGCAGCCAAGATCCAACTAGCGGGAGTGATACGCAGTATTTT
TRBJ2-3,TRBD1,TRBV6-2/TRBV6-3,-,CASSYGGQGADTQYF,TGTGCCAGCAGTTACGGGGGACAGGGGGCAGATACGCAGTATTTT
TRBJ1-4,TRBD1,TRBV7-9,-,CAGQGAMVEKLFF,TGTGCCGGACAGGGGGCTATGGTTGAAAAACTGTTTTTT
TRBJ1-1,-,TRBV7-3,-,CASSLTGGMNTEAFF,TGTGCCAGCAGCTTAACCGGGGGGATGAACACTGAAGCTTTCTTT
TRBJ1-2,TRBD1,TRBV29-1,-,CSVARGPYGYTF,TGCAGCGTTGCCAGGGGGCCCTATGGCTACACCTTC